This T cell receptor beta chain was observed in a study of cytomegalovirus exposure and HLA in healthy donors. In nominal health when sampled, donors likely had unrecorded immune exposures nonetheless. Study outcomes and limitations: Trimming of TCR beta V- and J-genes showed a link, identified in a later analysis, to a missense DCLRE1C variant. Among immune exposure information, only CMV serostatus was available.

In the case of this clone: Its specificity is unknown.

V trimming: 6 bases; J trimming: 11 bases; junction bases outside the gene matches: 6. The CDR3 runs 12 residues. CDR1 is MNHEY, CDR2 SVGAGI, per germline. Amplification used 60 Vbeta primers and 13 Jbeta primers. This table comes from immunoSEQ multiplex PCR, and its TCRdb copy is limited to in-frame clones, with some not included. The table has 100,000 to 150,000 clones, more than 75% seen once; the top ten hold approximately 1.4%. Source material: PBMCs. The receptor comes from a female donor in good health and CMV-seronegative. The V gene is TRBV6-5, the J gene TRBJ1-1; 10 nucleotides line up with TRBD1. The CDR3 is CASRPGTGVAFF. The CDR3 region has the DNA TGTGCCAGCAGACCCGGGACAGGGGTCGCTTTCTTT.